The 22 T cell receptor beta chains below come from one sample, sequenced in a study of blood T cell repertoires in COVID-19. This table comes from immunoSEQ multiplex PCR, and its TCRdb copy is limited to in-frame clones, with some not included. The sample consists of some 180,000 clones, 86% of them appearing once. The sample comprised peripheral blood. These receptors were collected from a man in his sixties or seventies with active or convalescent COVID-19.

As regards this clone: Germline is not matched at one junction end, which may reflect a read error. V is TRBV27 and J is TRBJ1-3; D is unclear. This CDR3 is built from 13 residues. Germline values: CDR1 MNHEY, CDR2 SMNVEV (reference sequence). The CDR3 DNA sequence: TGTGCCAGCAAACCAACGGGTGGAGACACCATATATTTT. Encoded protein: CASKPTGGDTIYF.

The chain carries TRBV7-2 and TRBJ2-7, with D possibly TRBD1 on 5 matching bases. The CDR3 is 16 amino acids. Trimming removed 0 bases at V and 6 bases at J, with 18 bases between. Germline assignment: CDR1 SGHTA and CDR2 FQGNSA. DNA for the CDR3: TGTGCCAGCAGCTTAGCGGGGCGTTCCTCGGCGGTCGAGCAGTACTTC. Translation gives CASSLAGRSSAVEQYF.

This clone came up a few times. The chain recombines TRBV19 with TRBJ2-2; 7 bases match TRBD1. The CDR3 length is 15 residues. V dropped 3 bases and J dropped 0; count of bases not matched to a gene: 1. The germline gives CDR1 LNHDA, CDR2 SQIVND (reference sequence). For the CDR3, the DNA is TGTGCCAGTAGTATGCAGGGGGCGAACACCGGGGAGCTGTTTTTT. Translated: CASSMQGANTGELFF.

J is TRBJ2-5 and V is TRBV24-1; 8 positions agree with TRBD2. The germline CDR1 and CDR2 sequences are KGHDR and SFDVKD. Trimming at V came to 2 bases and at J to 5 bases, leaving 6 bases not matched to a gene. The CDR3 is 15 amino acids. The CDR3 DNA is TGTGCCACCAGTGATTGGAACGGGGGGGACGAGACCCAGTACTTC. This translates into CATSDWNGGDETQYF.

The chain couples TRBV7-8 to TRBJ1-5; 9 nucleotides line up with TRBD1. The ends lost 7 bases at V and 4 bases at J; junction bases unmatched: 8. The CDR3 extends over 15 amino acids. Germline V lookup: CDR1 SGHVS, CDR2 FQNEAQ. The CDR3 DNA reads TGTGCCAGCATGGGACCAGGGACAGGGAATCAGCCCCAGCATTTT. Encoded protein: CASMGPGTGNQPQHF. Using reference TRBV7-8 and TRBJ1-5 for the parts outside the CDR3, the full variable domain is GAGVSQSPRYKVAKRGQDVALRCDPISGHVSLFWYQQALGQGPEFLTYFQNEAQLDKSGLPSDRFFAERPEGSVSTLKIQRTQQEDSAVYLCASMGPGTGNQPQHFGDGTRLSIL.

J is TRBJ2-3 and V is TRBV2; possible D gene TRBD2, 6 bases. The CDR3 has 14 residues. From germline, CDR1 is SNHLY and CDR2 FYNNEI. V shed 7 bases and J shed 4 bases, with 15 bases lying between them. CDR3 coding DNA: TGTGCCAGCACCCGGGGGTATGTGGCAGATACGCAGTATTTT. As protein: CASTRGYVADTQYF.

The V gene is TRBV5-4, the J gene TRBJ2-1; 10 positions match TRBD2. V was clipped by 1 base and J by 0 bases; unmatched bases: 4. Germline CDR1 and CDR2: SGHNT and YYREEE (reference sequence). The CDR3 is 17 residues long. CDR3 protein: CASSLRSSGSSYNEQFF. CDR3 DNA: TGTGCCAGCAGCTTGAGGTCTAGCGGGAGCTCCTACAATGAGCAGTTCTTC.

This CDR3 is CASSPRSGGLNTEAFF. Here the CDR3 DNA reads TGTGCCAGCTCACCACGGTCAGGGGGGTTGAACACTGAAGCTTTCTTT. The chain carries TRBV18 and TRBJ1-1, with 7 bases identical to TRBD1. This CDR3 contains 16 residues. With V trimmed by 1 base and J by 0 bases, 5 bases remained unmatched. Germline V gene lookup returns CDR1 KGHSH and CDR2 LQKENI.

The rearrangement uses TRBV11-2 and TRBJ1-6; 7 nucleotides line up with TRBD1. Trimming cost V 5 bases and J 5 bases; bases outside gene matches: 3. Looked up from germline, CDR1 is SGHAT and CDR2 is FQNNGV. This CDR3 has 14 residues. The CDR3 nucleotides read TGTGCCAGCAGCGCCGGGACAGATAATTCACCCCTCCACTTT. It specifies CASSAGTDNSPLHF.

The V and J genes are TRBV7-6 and TRBJ2-1; TRBD1 matches at 9 bases. The germline CDR1 and CDR2 sequences are SGHVS and FNYEAQ. Trimming took 5 bases from V and 10 from J; bases not matched to a gene: 18. This CDR3 is 17 amino acids long. CDR3: CASSVLPGQGRSREQFF. CDR3 nucleotides: TGTGCCAGCAGCGTTCTACCGGGACAGGGTCGATCGAGGGAGCAGTTCTTC.

This chain joins TRBV6-5 and TRBJ2-7; 8 bases are shared with TRBD1. This CDR3 has 15 residues. Unmatched junction bases numbered 7, after V lost 0 bases and J lost 6 bases. Germline V lookup: CDR1 MNHEY, CDR2 SVGAGI. Written as DNA, the CDR3 is TGTGCCAGCAGTTACTCGAGACAGGGGACCGGCGAGCAGTACTTC. This encodes CASSYSRQGTGEQYF.

The table lists this clone with a few counts. The gene calls are TRBV3-1 (or the pseudogene TRBV3-2) and TRBJ2-7; D remains unclear. The CDR3 extends over 15 amino acids. The V gene's germline CDR1 is LGHDT and CDR2 YNNKEL (reference sequence). Trimming took off 1 base at V and 1 base at J, with 11 bases between the two ends. The chain's CDR3 is CASSQVGARSYEQYF. The CDR3 coding sequence is TGTGCCAGCAGCCAAGTAGGAGCGCGTTCCTACGAGCAGTACTTC.

This chain joins TRBV6-1 and TRBJ1-1; D unresolved. Germline-derived CDR1 and CDR2 are MNHNS and SASEGT. This CDR3 contains 15 residues. The V gene lost 3 bases and the J gene lost 3 bases, with 14 bases spanning the gap. This chain's CDR3 is CASSDWATEYTEAFF. The CDR3 DNA is TGTGCCAGCAGTGATTGGGCCACGGAATACACTGAAGCTTTCTTT.

The V gene is TRBV5-1, the J gene TRBJ1-1, with D tentatively TRBD1 (6 bases). Germline CDR1 is SGHRS and CDR2 is YFSETQ. V gave up 4 bases and J gave up 0 bases, with 13 bases separating them. The CDR3 length is 15 residues. CDR3 region: CASSHHRAMNTEAFF. DNA of the CDR3: TGCGCCAGCAGCCATCACAGGGCTATGAACACTGAAGCTTTCTTT.

The chain is built from TRBV7-9 and TRBJ1-4, with a tentative D call TRBD1 (5 bases). Per germline, CDR1 SEHNR and CDR2 FQNEAQ (reference sequence). Between the trimmed V and J ends, which lost 5 bases and 8 bases, there was a span of 15 bases. CDR3 length equals 14 residues. This chain's CDR3 is CASSPGTGREKLFF. The CDR3 nucleotides are TGTGCCAGCAGCCCCGGGACTGGGCGAGAAAAACTGTTTTTT.

The rearrangement joins TRBV29-1 to TRBJ2-7, with D possibly being TRBD2 (5 bases). This CDR3 is 13 amino acids long. V was pared by 0 bases and J by 0 bases, with 6 bases between. Per germline, CDR1 SQVTM and CDR2 ANQGSEA. CDR3 in DNA: TGCAGCGTTGAAGAGGGGAGCTCCTACGAGCAGTACTTC. The encoded protein is CSVEEGSSYEQYF.

The chain is built from TRBV30 and TRBJ1-2, with D tentatively TRBD1 (6 bases). The CDR3 length is 15 residues. Trimming left V 2 bases short and J 8 bases short, with 21 bases between. The V gene's germline CDR1 is GTSNPN and CDR2 SVGIG (reference sequence). This chain's CDR3 is CAWSTPLTGLLGYTF. CDR3 DNA: TGTGCCTGGAGTACCCCCCTGACAGGCCTCTTGGGCTACACCTTC.

The chain uses TRBV6-2 or TRBV6-3 and TRBJ2-1; TRBD2 aligns across 12 bases. V shed 5 bases, J shed 6 bases, and the junction held 5 bases outside the gene matches. This CDR3 contains 15 residues. Germline CDR1 reads MNHEY; CDR2 reads SVGEGT. CDR3 region: CASSKGLAGINEQFF. CDR3 coding DNA: TGTGCCAGCAGTAAAGGACTAGCGGGAATCAATGAGCAGTTCTTC.

The chain links TRBV6-6 to TRBJ2-7, with TRBD2 matching over 14 bases. CDR3 length: 18 residues. The germline V gene has CDR1 MNHNY and CDR2 SVGAGI (reference sequence). V lost 5 bases and J lost 2; bases outside the gene matches: 11. CDR3 sequence: CASSPLRGLAGEAYEQYF. The CDR3 nucleotides are TGTGCCAGCAGTCCTCTCCGGGGACTAGCGGGAGAGGCCTACGAGCAGTACTTC.

The chain employs TRBV5-1 and TRBJ2-7; TRBD1 matches at 10 bases. The CDR3 consists of 14 residues. Unmatched junction bases numbered 0, after V lost 0 bases and J lost 3 bases. Per germline, CDR1 SGHRS and CDR2 YFSETQ. CDR3 bases: TGCGCCAGCAGCTTGGGGACAGGGGGCTACGAGCAGTACTTC. This encodes CASSLGTGGYEQYF.

The gene calls are TRBV10-3 and TRBJ2-3; TRBD2 is a possible D gene (5 bases). This CDR3 is built from 15 residues. V was clipped by 8 bases and J by 0 bases, with 15 bases between them. The germline V gene has CDR1 ENHRY and CDR2 SYGVKD. Written as DNA, the CDR3 is TGTGCCATCCGGTCGGCGCTAGCTAGCACAGATACGCAGTATTTT. This encodes CAIRSALASTDTQYF.

This chain links TRBV5-5 with TRBJ1-3; D is perhaps TRBD1 (5 bases). Trimming left V 0 bases short and J 0 bases short, with 7 bases between. The germline V gene encodes CDR1 SGHKS and CDR2 YYEKEE (reference sequence). This CDR3 region has 15 residues. In DNA, the CDR3 is TGTGCCAGCAGCTTGGGGGGCAGCTCTGGAAACACCATATATTTT. Translation gives CASSLGGSSGNTIYF.